The next 8 T cell receptor beta chains were all read from a single sample in a study of blood T cell repertoires in COVID-19. Data came from immunoSEQ multiplex PCR; TCRdb stores just in-frame clones and leaves some out. The sample carries a few hundred thousand clones, roughly 90% recorded once. Specimen: peripheral blood. The receptor source for this set is a man between 40 and 49 years old with acute or convalescent COVID-19.

The V call is TRBV11-2, the J call TRBJ1-6, with 9 positions matching TRBD1. V shed 4 bases and J 8 bases; nucleotides not matched to a gene: 9. Germline CDR1 and CDR2: SGHAT and FQNNGV. CDR3 length: 16 amino acids. CDR3 loop: CASSSKPQGAYSPLHF. CDR3 nucleotide sequence: TGTGCCAGCAGCTCTAAACCACAGGGGGCTTATTCACCCCTCCACTTT.

V and J are TRBV19 and TRBJ2-3; 10 positions agree with TRBD1. This CDR3 has 16 residues. Per germline, CDR1 LNHDA and CDR2 SQIVND (reference sequence). The V and J ends lost 1 base and 3 bases, in that order; junction bases with no gene match: 4. Written as DNA, the CDR3 is TGTGCCAGTAGTATAGTAGGGACAGGGGCGACAGATACGCAGTATTTT. It specifies CASSIVGTGATDTQYF.

V gene TRBV2 combines with J gene TRBJ2-1; 11 nucleotides line up with TRBD2. From germline, CDR1 is SNHLY and CDR2 FYNNEI. CDR3 length: 16 amino acids. The V and J ends lost 1 base and 7 bases, in that order; junction bases with no gene match: 6. CDR3 amino acids: CASSEEVAGGRNEQFF. For the CDR3, the DNA is TGTGCCAGCAGTGAAGAAGTAGCGGGAGGGCGGAATGAGCAGTTCTTC.

The chain couples TRBV10-3 to TRBJ2-7; D might be TRBD2 (8 bases). Germline V gives CDR1 ENHRY, CDR2 SYGVKD. The CDR3 covers 13 residues. Trimming removed 10 bases at V and 4 bases at J, with 17 bases between. CDR3 loop: CATREGQLYEQYF. In nucleotides, the CDR3 is TGTGCCACCCGGGAGGGACAGCTTTACGAGCAGTACTTC.

The V gene is TRBV30, the J gene TRBJ2-4, with D maybe TRBD2 (5 bases). Germline V gene lookup returns CDR1 GTSNPN and CDR2 SVGIG (reference sequence). Trimming pared 0 bases from V and 10 bases from J, leaving 16 bases between. The CDR3 is 14 residues long. The CDR3 reads CAWSVLGVRRIQYF. CDR3 nucleotides: TGTGCCTGGAGTGTACTGGGAGTAAGGAGGATTCAGTACTTC. The full variable domain, its missing parts supplied by reference TRBV30 and TRBJ2-4, is SQTIHQWPATLVQPVGSPLSLECTVEGTSNPNLYWYRQAAGRGLQLLFYSVGIGQISSEVPQNLSASRPQDRQFILSSKKLLLSDSGFYLCAWSVLGVRRIQYFGAGTRLSVL.

This clone was seen only once. This chain links TRBV5-6 with TRBJ1-2; D possibly corresponds to TRBD1 (6 bases). The ends were cut back, 0 bases at V and 2 bases at J, with 17 bases in the middle. The germline CDR1 and CDR2 sequences are SGHDT and YYEEEE. This CDR3 comprises 17 residues. The CDR3 DNA follows: TGTGCCAGCAGCTTGGAGGGTACAGGGACAATGAACTATGGCTACACCTTC. The encoded protein is CASSLEGTGTMNYGYTF. Using reference TRBV5-6 and TRBJ1-2 for the parts outside the CDR3, the full variable domain is DAGVTQSPTHLIKTRGQQVTLRCSPKSGHDTVSWYQQALGQGPQFIFQYYEEEERQRGNFPDRFSGHQFPNYSSELNVNALLLGDSALYLCASSLEGTGTMNYGYTFGSGTRLTVV.

The V call is TRBV4-2, the J call TRBJ1-4; TRBD1 aligns across 9 bases. V gave up 1 base and J gave up 11 bases; unmatched junction bases: 8. The germline V gene encodes CDR1 LGHNA and CDR2 YNFKEQ. The CDR3 totals 15 residues. CDR3: CASSQGGQGGEKLFF. CDR3 DNA: TGTGCCAGCAGCCAAGGGGGACAGGGCGGTGAGAAACTGTTTTTT.

V and J are TRBV6-2 or TRBV6-3 and TRBJ1-1; D remains unclear. The ends were cut back, 2 bases at V and 10 bases at J, with 11 bases in the middle. The CDR3 is made up of 12 amino acids. Germline values: CDR1 MNHEY, CDR2 SVGEGT. The CDR3 DNA is TGTGCCAGCAGTTACCTCCGGGGTCGAGCTTTCTTT. This sequence encodes CASSYLRGRAFF.